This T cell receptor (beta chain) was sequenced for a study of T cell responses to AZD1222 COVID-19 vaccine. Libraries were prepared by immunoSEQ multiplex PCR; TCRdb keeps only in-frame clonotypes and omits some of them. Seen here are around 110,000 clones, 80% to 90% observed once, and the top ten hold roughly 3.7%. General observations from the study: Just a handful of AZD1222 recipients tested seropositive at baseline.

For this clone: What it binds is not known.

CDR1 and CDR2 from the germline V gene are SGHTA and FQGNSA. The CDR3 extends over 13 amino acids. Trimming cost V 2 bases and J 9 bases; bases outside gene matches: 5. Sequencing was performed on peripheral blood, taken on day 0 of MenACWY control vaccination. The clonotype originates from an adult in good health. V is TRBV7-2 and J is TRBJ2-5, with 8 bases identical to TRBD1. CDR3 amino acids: CASSLWDRRPQYF. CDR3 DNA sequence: TGTGCCAGCAGCTTATGGGACAGGCGTCCCCAGTACTTC.